This T cell receptor beta chain was identified during a study of response to subunit inactivated influenza vaccine listed by TCRdb under 2018. Regarding the research as a whole: To follow how T cells responded to a trivalent subunit inactivated influenza vaccine, the researchers relied on deep quantitative profiling of the T cell receptor repertoire.

From cysteine to phenylalanine, the CDR3 is 15 amino acids long. Kept here is only the CDR3 DNA, which spans 45 bases and is read in frame from base 1. V is cut by 0 bases and J by 3 bases, and the space between the germline ends is 12 bases. Via the germline V gene, CDR1 is ENHRY and CDR2 SYGVKD. Broad study findings and their caveats: The authors suggested that each seasonal influenza vaccination may recruit only a limited number of new T cells.

This clonotype was detected only a few times. There is no known antigen for this receptor. It has no much larger one-base neighbor in the sample; base qualities were not kept. The method behind the library was RT-PCR. The listed sequencing device is Illumina HiSeq 2500. The raw public reads went through TCRdb reprocessing: fastp at Q25, MiXCR clone calling, in-frame beta chains kept. CDR3 protein sequences are deduplicated, and each keeps its most common genes and DNA. This sample gives 500,000 to 550,000 distinct CDR3 sequences in total; under 8.5% of them show up just once. Around 13% of the sample lies in the top ten.

The chain is made from TRBV10-3 and TRBJ2-7; too little of a D gene remains to name it. Material: PBMCs from blood, obtained around 25 months after vaccination. The TCR was taken from a man between 45 and 75 years old who received an inactivated influenza vaccine. Donor details come from another sample of the same person, matched by shared clones. The CDR3 is CAISESIGLDYEQYF. The sequenced DNA: TGTGCCATCAGTGAGTCTATTGGCCTAGACTACGAGCAGTACTTC.